Listed below are T cell receptor beta chains from one sample, sequenced in a study of response to subunit inactivated influenza vaccine. TCRdb passed the RT-PCR reads through MiXCR, listing each CDR3 protein once. The sample lists 450,000 to 600,000 distinct CDR3 sequences; under 8.5% were seen once. This specimen consisted of PBMCs from blood, obtained less than 25 months after vaccination. Receptors originate from a man aged 45 to 75 who received an inactivated influenza vaccine. CDR3s leave out the opening cysteine and the closing phenylalanine or tryptophan. The order of the fields is clone size, V gene, J gene, CDR3 protein. The size field is filled for only some rows; it gives once, few, many or a size class.

>few|TRBV20-1|TRBJ2-5
SARGISGETQY
>-|TRBV4-3|TRBJ2-3
ASSSRQGNTDTQY
>few|TRBV6-1|TRBJ2-2
ASRPLALNTGELF
>-|TRBV7-9|TRBJ2-3
ASSHGLAGATDTQY
>-|TRBV28|TRBJ2-5
ASSLKDRGNLAAQY
>many|TRBV5-1|TRBJ2-3
ASSLAQGAPTDTQY
>-|TRBV9|TRBJ1-5
ASSVSGTDNQPQH
>few|TRBV29-1|TRBJ2-5
SVAGLAVRETQY
>many|TRBV24-1|TRBJ2-3
ATSDPRDRSSTDTQY
>few|TRBV11-2|TRBJ1-1
ATGVEWTEAF
>many|TRBV24-1|TRBJ2-1
ATSDPTSSSYNEQF
>many|TRBV12-3/TRBV12-4|TRBJ2-7
ASSLGWQGAHEQY
>many|TRBV2|TRBJ1-3
ASSEGRGNSGNTIY
>few|TRBV28|TRBJ1-5
ASSLDREIQPQH
>-|TRBV20-1|TRBJ2-2
SARVGATGELF
>few|TRBV20-1|TRBJ1-5
SARGTGFWDSNQPQH
>many|TRBV10-3|TRBJ2-7
AISGEEQGASYEQY
>-|TRBV5-5|TRBJ2-1
ASSPDSGTATWGEQF
>many|TRBV7-2|TRBJ1-2
ASSLVTGGYNYGYT
>many|TRBV9|TRBJ2-1
ASSISGTYNEQF
>-|TRBV7-2|TRBJ2-7
ASSTHPRDIPLHEQY